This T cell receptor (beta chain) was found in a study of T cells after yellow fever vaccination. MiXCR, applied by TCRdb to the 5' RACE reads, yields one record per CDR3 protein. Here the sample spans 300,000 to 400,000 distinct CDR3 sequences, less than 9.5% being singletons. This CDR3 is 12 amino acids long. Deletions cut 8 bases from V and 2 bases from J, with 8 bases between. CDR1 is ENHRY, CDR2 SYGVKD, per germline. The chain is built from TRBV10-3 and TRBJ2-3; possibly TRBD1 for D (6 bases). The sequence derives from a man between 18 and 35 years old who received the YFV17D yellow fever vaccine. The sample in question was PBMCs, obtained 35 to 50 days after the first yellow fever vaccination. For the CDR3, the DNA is TGTGCCATCGCAGGGGTCACAGATACGCAGTATTTT. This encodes CAIAGVTDTQYF.